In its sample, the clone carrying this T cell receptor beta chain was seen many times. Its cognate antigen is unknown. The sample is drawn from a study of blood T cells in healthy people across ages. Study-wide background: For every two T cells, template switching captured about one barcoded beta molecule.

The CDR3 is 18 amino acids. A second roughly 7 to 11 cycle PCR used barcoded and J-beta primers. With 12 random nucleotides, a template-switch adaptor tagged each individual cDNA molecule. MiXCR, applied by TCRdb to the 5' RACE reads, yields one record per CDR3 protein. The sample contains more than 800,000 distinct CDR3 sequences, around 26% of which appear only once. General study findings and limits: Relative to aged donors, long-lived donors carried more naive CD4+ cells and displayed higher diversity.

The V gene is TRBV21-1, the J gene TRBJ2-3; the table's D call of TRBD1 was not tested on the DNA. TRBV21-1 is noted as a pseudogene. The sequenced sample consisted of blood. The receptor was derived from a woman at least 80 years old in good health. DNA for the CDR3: TGTGCCAGCAGCAAAGGGGGACAGGGTGGATTCAACACAGATACGCAGTATTTT. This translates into CASSKGGQGGFNTDTQYF.